These 12 T cell receptor beta chains share one sample of origin, sequenced in a study of CD4+ T cells in melanoma. Data came from immunoSEQ multiplex PCR; TCRdb stores just in-frame clones and leaves some out. The repertoire has some 110,000 clones, about 90% of them found once; the top ten carry 2.5% to 3.5%. The sample taken for sequencing was peripheral blood. The receptor set was obtained from a human donor with melanoma.

The V gene is TRBV29-1, the J gene TRBJ2-2; TRBD1 matches 11 bases. This CDR3 contains 14 residues. The junction had 7 bases not matched to a gene; V was cut back by 6 bases and J by 7 bases. Per germline, CDR1 SQVTM and CDR2 ANQGSEA. CDR3 amino acids: CSVGTGGKVGELFF. CDR3 nucleotide sequence: TGCAGCGTCGGGACAGGGGGGAAGGTCGGGGAGCTGTTTTTT.

This chain links TRBV4-2 with TRBJ1-2, with TRBD1 as a possible D gene (5 bases). V gave up 1 base and J gave up 0 bases, with 9 bases separating them. The CDR3 length is 15 residues. In germline, CDR1 is LGHNA, CDR2 YNFKEQ. CDR3 sequence (DNA): TGTGCCAGCAGCCAAGGGGGCGGCTCTAACTATGGCTACACCTTC. Protein product: CASSQGGGSNYGYTF.

The chain uses TRBV4-2 and TRBJ1-4; D unclear. Trimming shortened V by 4 bases and J by 4 bases, and 13 bases separated the two germline ends. Germline loops: CDR1 LGHNA, CDR2 YNFKEQ. The CDR3 is 15 amino acids. The CDR3 DNA is TGTGCCAGCAGCCCGGGGTCGGAACTTAATGAAAAACTGTTTTTT. The encoded protein is CASSPGSELNEKLFF.

CDR3 in DNA: TGTGCCAGCAGTCGACTAGCGGGAAAAGAGACCCAGTACTTC. This sequence encodes CASSRLAGKETQYF. The V call is TRBV27, the J call TRBJ2-5; 11 bases line up with TRBD2. The trim removed 5 bases at V and 3 bases at J, leaving 2 bases unmatched. Germline CDR1 reads MNHEY; CDR2 reads SMNVEV (reference sequence). CDR3 length: 14 amino acids.

This clone was found a few times. This chain connects TRBV27 to TRBJ1-1, with D maybe TRBD1 (6 bases). Looked up from germline, CDR1 is MNHEY and CDR2 is SMNVEV (reference sequence). The CDR3 loop spans 17 amino acids. The V end was cut by 2 bases, the J end by 0 bases, with 16 bases between. The CDR3 region is CASSLLVQTGLNTEAFF. DNA of the CDR3: TGTGCCAGCAGTTTACTCGTGCAAACAGGGCTGAACACTGAAGCTTTCTTT.

The V call is TRBV5-6, the J call TRBJ2-7; 10 bases match TRBD2. This CDR3 contains 17 residues. J gave up 5 bases and V 3 bases, and 14 bases lay outside the gene matches. Germline assignment: CDR1 SGHDT and CDR2 YYEEEE. The CDR3 DNA reads TGTGCCAGCAGCTGGGGGGCTAGCGGGGGCTTTGTGGACGAGCAGTACTTC. Encoded protein: CASSWGASGGFVDEQYF.

This clone was seen a handful of times. The gene calls are TRBV7-2 and TRBJ1-2; D is undetermined. The CDR3 totals 13 residues. Trimming removed 0 bases at V and 5 bases at J, with 7 bases between. The V gene's germline CDR1 is SGHTA and CDR2 FQGNSA. CDR3 coding DNA: TGTGCCAGCAGCTTAGCGGTGGGGTATGGCTACACCTTC. It codes for CASSLAVGYGYTF.

This clone was picked up one time. CDR3 residues: CARAGRYNEQFF. The CDR3 DNA reads as TGTGCCAGGGCAGGGAGGTACAATGAGCAGTTCTTC. The chain links TRBV7-3 to TRBJ2-1; tentative D call: TRBD2 (6 bases). Trimming shortened V by 9 bases and J by 4 bases, and 10 bases separated the two germline ends. The germline V gene encodes CDR1 SGHTA and CDR2 FQGTGA. The CDR3 totals 12 residues.

The CDR3 nucleotides are TGTGCCAGCAGCTTAAAAGGACGGGGGGACACAGATACGCAGTATTTT. Its translation is CASSLKGRGDTDTQYF. V is TRBV7-6 and J is TRBJ2-3; 7 bases fit TRBD2. The CDR3 runs to 16 residues. Germline lookup yields CDR1 SGHVS and CDR2 FNYEAQ. V shed 2 bases and J 2 bases; nucleotides not matched to a gene: 7. Full variable domain (remainder filled in from reference TRBV7-6 and TRBJ2-3): GAGVSQSPRYKVTKRGQDVALRCDPISGHVSLYWYRQALGQGPEFLTYFNYEAQQDKSGLPNDRFSAERPEGSISTLTIQRTEQRDSAMYRCASSLKGRGDTDTQYFGPGTRLTVL.

A single count supports this clone. The rearrangement links TRBV25-1 to TRBJ2-7; D gene ambiguous. The CDR3 spans 12 residues. From germline, CDR1 is MGHDK and CDR2 SYGVNS. Trimming removed 7 bases at V and 1 base at J, with 8 bases between. For the CDR3, the DNA is TGTGCCAGCAAAGACGGATCCTACGAGCAGTACTTC. As protein: CASKDGSYEQYF.

The V gene is TRBV19, the J gene TRBJ2-5; D unresolved. CDR3 size: 13 residues. V gave up 5 bases and J gave up 5 bases, with 12 bases separating them. Germline V lookup: CDR1 LNHDA, CDR2 SQIVND (reference sequence). Here the CDR3 DNA reads TGTGCCAGTAGTTCGGGTTTGGGGGAGACCCAGTACTTC. Its translation is CASSSGLGETQYF.

V and J are TRBV19 and TRBJ2-1; TRBD2 agrees at 12 bases. Germline-derived CDR1 and CDR2 are LNHDA and SQIVND (reference sequence). CDR3 size: 24 residues. After removal of 3 bases from V and 7 bases from J, the junction contained 31 bases not matched to a gene. The DNA of the CDR3 is TGTGCCAGTAGTATTGGCCTCCCGGGACAGGGCATCTGGCCTAGCGGGAGGGTACGTAATGAGCAGTTCTTC. Residues: CASSIGLPGQGIWPSGRVRNEQFF.